One and the same sample provided the 3 T cell receptor beta chains below, sequenced in a study of blood T cells in healthy people across ages. Using a J-beta primer mix together with a sample-barcoded 5' primer, a second PCR was run for roughly 7 to 11 cycles. TCRdb redid the calling of the 5' RACE reads with MiXCR, one entry per CDR3 protein. The table shows about 800,000 distinct CDR3 sequences, with approximately 25% occurring only once. These same data were also listed under a study on T cells of mothers and their children.

The sequenced sample consisted of blood. The origin of the receptors is a boy younger than 18 in good health.

There are a few counts of this clonotype. The chain carries TRBV28 and TRBJ2-2, with D perhaps matching TRBD1 (6 bases). CDR1 and CDR2 from the germline V gene are MDHEN and SYDVKM. CDR3 length: 15 amino acids. Trimming shortened V by 3 bases and J by 0 bases, and 8 bases separated the two germline ends. The chain's CDR3 is CASSLYRANTGELFF. CDR3 nucleotides: TGTGCCAGCAGTTTGTACAGGGCGAACACCGGGGAGCTGTTTTTT.

Only one count was recorded for this clonotype. The gene calls are TRBV6-6 and TRBJ1-2, with TRBD1 matching 7 bases. The V gene end was trimmed by 2 bases and the J gene end by 3 bases; junction bases not matched to a gene: 3. The CDR3 spans 14 residues. Germline assignment: CDR1 MNHNY and CDR2 SVGAGI (reference sequence). In nucleotides, the CDR3 is TGTGCCAGCAGTTACGCAGGGGGTGACTATGGCTACACCTTC. It translates to CASSYAGGDYGYTF.

This clonotype has a handful of counts. V usage is TRBV20-1 and J usage is TRBJ1-4; 8 bases line up with TRBD1. The V and J ends lost 3 bases and 3 bases, in that order; junction bases with no gene match: 3. Germline V CDR1 and CDR2: DFQATT, SNEGSKA (reference sequence). This CDR3 has 14 residues. The CDR3 nucleotides are TGCAGTGCTAGCCCAGGGGGCCCTAATGAAAAACTGTTTTTT. Translating it yields CSASPGGPNEKLFF.